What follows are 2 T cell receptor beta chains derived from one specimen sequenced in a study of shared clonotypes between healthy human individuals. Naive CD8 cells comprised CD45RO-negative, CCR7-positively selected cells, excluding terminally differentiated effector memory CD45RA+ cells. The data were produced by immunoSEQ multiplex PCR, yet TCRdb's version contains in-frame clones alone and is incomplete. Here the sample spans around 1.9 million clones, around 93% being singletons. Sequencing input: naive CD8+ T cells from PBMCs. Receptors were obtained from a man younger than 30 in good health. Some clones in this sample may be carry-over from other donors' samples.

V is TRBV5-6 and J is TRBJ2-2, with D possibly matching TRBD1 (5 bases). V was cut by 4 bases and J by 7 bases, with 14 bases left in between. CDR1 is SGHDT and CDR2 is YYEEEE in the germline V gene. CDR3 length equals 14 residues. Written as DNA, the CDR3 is TGTGCCAGCAGCACCCGCCACAGGTTCGGGGAGCTGTTTTTT. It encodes CASSTRHRFGELFF.

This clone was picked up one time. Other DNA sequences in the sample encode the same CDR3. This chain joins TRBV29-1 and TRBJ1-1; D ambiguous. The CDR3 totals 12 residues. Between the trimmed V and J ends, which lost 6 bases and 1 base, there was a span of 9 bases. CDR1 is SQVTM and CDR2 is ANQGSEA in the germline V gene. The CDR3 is CSVPVGNTEAFF. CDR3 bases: TGCAGCGTCCCTGTGGGGAACACTGAAGCTTTCTTT.